This T cell receptor (beta chain) was recorded in a study of T cell clonality in common variable immunodeficiency. Study-wide findings and caveats: Common variable immunodeficiency TCR beta sequences reportedly had fewer deletions and N-nucleotide insertions.

Concerning this clone itself: Its specificity is unknown.

Repertoires were generated with immunoSEQ multiplex PCR, while TCRdb's copy carries only in-frame clones and drops some. This sample includes over 30,000 clones with no singletons; its ten biggest clones take up roughly 28%. The sequenced material came from peripheral blood mononuclear cells. The sequence was collected from a human donor with common variable immunodeficiency.

The sequenced CDR3 bases are TGCGCCAGCGCCTTTGGTTTTAGCCCCTACAATGAG. Protein product: CASAFGFSPYNE. The entire CDR3 reads CASAFGFSPYNEQFF. The V gene is TRBV5-1, the J gene TRBJ2-1; D ambiguous. The missing CDR3 end, 3 residues past where the read stops, is filled in from the germline J gene. Trimming pared 7 bases from V and 2 bases from J, leaving 16 bases between. The CDR3 sequence is 15 residues long. CDR1 SGHRS and CDR2 YFSETQ come from the germline V gene.